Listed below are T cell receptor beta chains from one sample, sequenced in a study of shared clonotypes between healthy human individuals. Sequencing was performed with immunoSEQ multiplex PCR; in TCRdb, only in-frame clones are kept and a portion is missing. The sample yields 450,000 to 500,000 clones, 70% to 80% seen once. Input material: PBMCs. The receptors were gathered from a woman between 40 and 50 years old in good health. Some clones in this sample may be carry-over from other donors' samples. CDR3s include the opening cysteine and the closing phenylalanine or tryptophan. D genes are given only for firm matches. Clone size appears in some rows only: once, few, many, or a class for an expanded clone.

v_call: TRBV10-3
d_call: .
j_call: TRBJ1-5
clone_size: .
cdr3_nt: TGTGCAATCAGCCCGGACAGTGATCAGCCCCAGCATTTT
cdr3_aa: CAISPDSDQPQHF

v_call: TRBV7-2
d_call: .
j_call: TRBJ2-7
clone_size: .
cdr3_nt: TGTGCCAGCAGCTTAGGGACCTTAGCCTACGAGCAGTACTTC
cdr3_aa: CASSLGTLAYEQYF

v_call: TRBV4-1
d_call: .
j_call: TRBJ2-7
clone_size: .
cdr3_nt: TGCGCCAGCAGCCAAGATGCGAGATACGAGCAGTACTTC
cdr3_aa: CASSQDARYEQYF

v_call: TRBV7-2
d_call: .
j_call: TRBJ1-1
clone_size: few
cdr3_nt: TGTGCCAGCAGCCGGGGCGCAGAAGGTGAAGCTTTCTTT
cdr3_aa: CASSRGAEGEAFF

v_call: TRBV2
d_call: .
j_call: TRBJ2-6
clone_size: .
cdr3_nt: TGTGCCAGCAGTGCCCGAGGGGGATTAATGACTGGGGCCAACGTCCTGACTTTC
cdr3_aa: CASSARGGLMTGANVLTF

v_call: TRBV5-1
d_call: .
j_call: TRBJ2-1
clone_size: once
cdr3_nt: TGCGCCAGCAGCAAAAGTGGGGGGAACTCCTACAATGAGCAGTTCTTC
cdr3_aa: CASSKSGGNSYNEQFF

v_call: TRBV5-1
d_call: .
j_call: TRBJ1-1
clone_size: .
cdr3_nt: TGCGCCAGCAGCTTGGTTGGAGCGAACACTGAAGCTTTCTTT
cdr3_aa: CASSLVGANTEAFF

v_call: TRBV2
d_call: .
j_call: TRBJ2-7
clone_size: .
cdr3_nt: TGTGCCAGCACCGGCGCTCTGGGTTACGAGCAGTACTTC
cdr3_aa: CASTGALGYEQYF

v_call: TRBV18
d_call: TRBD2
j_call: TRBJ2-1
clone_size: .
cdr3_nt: TGTGCCAGCTCCCTCCGGGAGGTCAATGAGCAGTTCTTC
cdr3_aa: CASSLREVNEQFF

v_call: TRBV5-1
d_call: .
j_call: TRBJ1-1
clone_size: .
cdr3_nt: TGTGCCAGCAGCCACTATAACACTGAAGCTTTCTTT
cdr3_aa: CASSHYNTEAFF

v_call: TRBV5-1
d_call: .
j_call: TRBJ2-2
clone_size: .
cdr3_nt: TGCGCCAGCAGTACATCGGGGAACACCGGGGAGCTGTTTTTT
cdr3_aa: CASSTSGNTGELFF

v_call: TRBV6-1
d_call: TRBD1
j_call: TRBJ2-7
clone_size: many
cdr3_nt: TGTGCCAGCAACCCGGACAGGGGGCGCGGGTACGAGCAGTACTTC
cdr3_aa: CASNPDRGRGYEQYF

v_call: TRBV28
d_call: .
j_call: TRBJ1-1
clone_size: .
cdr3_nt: TGTGCCAGCAGCCTGCTGGCTGAAGCTTTCTTT
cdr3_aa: CASSLLAEAFF

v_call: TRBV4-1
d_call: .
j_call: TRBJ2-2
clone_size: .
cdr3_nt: TGCGCCAGCAGCCAAGTTTGGGGGATGTGGACCGGGGAGCTGTTTTTT
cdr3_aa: CASSQVWGMWTGELFF

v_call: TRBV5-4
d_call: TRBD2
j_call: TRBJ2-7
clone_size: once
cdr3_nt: TGTGCCAGCAGCCAAAGACTAGCGGGGAACTCCTACGAGCAGTACTTC
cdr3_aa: CASSQRLAGNSYEQYF

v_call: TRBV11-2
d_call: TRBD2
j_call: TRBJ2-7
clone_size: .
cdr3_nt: TGTGCCAGCAGCTTAGTGTGGACTAGCGGGAGGGCCTACGAGCAGTACTTC
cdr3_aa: CASSLVWTSGRAYEQYF

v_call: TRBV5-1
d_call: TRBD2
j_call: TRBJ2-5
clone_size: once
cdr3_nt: TGCGCCAGCAGCCCAGGACTAGCAGGAGAGACCCAGTACTTC
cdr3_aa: CASSPGLAGETQYF

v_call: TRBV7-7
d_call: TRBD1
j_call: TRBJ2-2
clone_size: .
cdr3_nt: TGTGCCAGCAGCTCACGACAGGGGGGGACCGGGGAGCTGTTTTTT
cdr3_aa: CASSSRQGGTGELFF

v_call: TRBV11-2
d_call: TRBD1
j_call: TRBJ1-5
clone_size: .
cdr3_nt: TGTGCCAGCAGCTTAGGCAGGGGGGATCAGCCCCAGCATTTT
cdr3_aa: CASSLGRGDQPQHF

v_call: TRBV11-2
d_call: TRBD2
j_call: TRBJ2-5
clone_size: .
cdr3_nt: TGTGCCAGCAGCTTAGGGGCGGGAGAAGAGACCCAGTACTTC
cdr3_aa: CASSLGAGEETQYF

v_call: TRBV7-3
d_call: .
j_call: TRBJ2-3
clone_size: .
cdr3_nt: TGTGCCAGCAGCTTTCAAGGAGGGCTTGCAGATACGCAGTATTTT
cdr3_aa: CASSFQGGLADTQYF

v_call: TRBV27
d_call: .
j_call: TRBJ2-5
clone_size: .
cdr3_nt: TGTGCCAGCAGTTCTCACGGACTACCGCAAGAGACCCAGTACTTC
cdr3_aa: CASSSHGLPQETQYF

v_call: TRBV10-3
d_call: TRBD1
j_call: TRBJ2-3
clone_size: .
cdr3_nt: TGTGCCATCAGCCTACAGGGGAACCCAGATACGCAGTATTTT
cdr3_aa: CAISLQGNPDTQYF

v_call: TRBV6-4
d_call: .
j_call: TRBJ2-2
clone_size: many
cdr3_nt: TGTGCCAGCAGTGACGGGTCGGGAGACACCGGGGAGCTGTTTTTT
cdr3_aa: CASSDGSGDTGELFF

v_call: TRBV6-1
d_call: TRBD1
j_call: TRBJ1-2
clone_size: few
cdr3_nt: TGTGCCGCCCGGACCCCGGGACAGGACCCCTATGGCTACACCTTC
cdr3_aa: CAARTPGQDPYGYTF

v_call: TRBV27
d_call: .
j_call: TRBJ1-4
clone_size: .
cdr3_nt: TGTGCCAGCAGTTTTAGGGGTAATGAAAAACTGTTTTTT
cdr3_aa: CASSFRGNEKLFF

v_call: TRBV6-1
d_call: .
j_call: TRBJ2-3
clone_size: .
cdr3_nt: TGTGCCAGCACTGAGGGTCCTGTGGCAGATACGCAGTATTTT
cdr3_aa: CASTEGPVADTQYF

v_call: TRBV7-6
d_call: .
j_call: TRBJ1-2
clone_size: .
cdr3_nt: TGTGCCAGCAGCCAGGACTTAGGGGACTATGGCTACACCTTC
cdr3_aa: CASSQDLGDYGYTF

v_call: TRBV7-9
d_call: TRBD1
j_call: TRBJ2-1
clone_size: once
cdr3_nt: TGTGCCAGCAGCACAGGGGTTTGGGGTGAGCAGTTCTTC
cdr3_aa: CASSTGVWGEQFF

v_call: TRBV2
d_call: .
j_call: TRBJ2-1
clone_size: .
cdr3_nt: TGTGCCAGCAGTGGCCAAACGGGTGAGCAGTTCTTC
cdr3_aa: CASSGQTGEQFF

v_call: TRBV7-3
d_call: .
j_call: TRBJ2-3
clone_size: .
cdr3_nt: TGTGCCAGCAGCTTATTGCCTAGCACAGATACGCAGTATTTT
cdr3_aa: CASSLLPSTDTQYF

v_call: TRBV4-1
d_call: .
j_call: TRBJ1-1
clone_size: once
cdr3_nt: TGCGCCAGCAGCCAAGATGCACAGGGAAATGCTGAAGCTTTCTTT
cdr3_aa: CASSQDAQGNAEAFF

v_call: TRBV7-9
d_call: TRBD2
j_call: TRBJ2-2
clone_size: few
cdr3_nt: TGTGCCAGCAGCCACGGCGGGGGGGCAGCCGGGGAGCTGTTTTTT
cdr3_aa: CASSHGGGAAGELFF

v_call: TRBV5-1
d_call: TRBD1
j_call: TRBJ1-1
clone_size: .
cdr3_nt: TGCGCCAGCAGCTCGGGAACAGGGGCCCCAAACACTGAAGCTTTCTTT
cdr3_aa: CASSSGTGAPNTEAFF

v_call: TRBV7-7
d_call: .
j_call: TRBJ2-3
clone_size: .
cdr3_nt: TGTGCTAGCAGCTTAGGTCTGTCGTCCAGAGATACGCAGTATTTT
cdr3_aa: CASSLGLSSRDTQYF

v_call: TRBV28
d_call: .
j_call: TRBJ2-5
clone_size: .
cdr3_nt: TGTGCCAGCAGTACCCCAGCGGAGCCCCGAGAGACCCAGTACTTC
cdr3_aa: CASSTPAEPRETQYF

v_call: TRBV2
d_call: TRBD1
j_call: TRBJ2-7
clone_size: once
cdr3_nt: TGTGCCAGCAGTGAAGGACAGGGGGAGTACGAGCAGTACTTC
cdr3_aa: CASSEGQGEYEQYF

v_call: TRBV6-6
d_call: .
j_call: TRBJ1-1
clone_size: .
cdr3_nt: TGTGCCAGCAGTTACTCAAGGGGGAAGAACACTGAAGCTTTCTTT
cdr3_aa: CASSYSRGKNTEAFF

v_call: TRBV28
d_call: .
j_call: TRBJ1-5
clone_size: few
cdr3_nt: TGTGCCAGCAGTCCGAATTTATCGGGCGAGAATCAGCCCCAGCATTTT
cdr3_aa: CASSPNLSGENQPQHF

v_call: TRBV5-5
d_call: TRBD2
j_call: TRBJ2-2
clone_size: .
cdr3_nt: TGTGCCAGCAGCTTGTCGGGACTAGCGGGCACCGGGGAGCTGTTTTTT
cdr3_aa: CASSLSGLAGTGELFF

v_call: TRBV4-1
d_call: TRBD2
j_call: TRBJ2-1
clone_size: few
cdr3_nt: TGCGCCAGCAGCCAAGAACTAGCGGGAGGATGGAATGAGCAGTTCTTC
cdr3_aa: CASSQELAGGWNEQFF